This entry is about one TCR beta chain. This CDR3 contains 13 residues. V was shortened by 6 bases and J by 4 bases, with 13 bases between the two germline ends. Germline lookup yields CDR1 LGHDT and CDR2 YNNKEL (reference sequence). This sample is part of a study of Ad26.COV2.S vaccination and SARS-CoV-2 variants. Measured with immunoSEQ multiplex PCR; TCRdb has only the in-frame clones, and not every one. The sample holds some 340,000 clones, 85% seen once. Documented treatment: roughly 18 received Ad26.COV2.S at low or high dose, single or two shots; 5 received placebo; per-sample allocation not given. Specimen acquisition occurred on day 63 following the initial vaccine or placebo injection.

The chain has TRBV3-1 (or the pseudogene TRBV3-2) and TRBJ2-7; D is perhaps TRBD2 (6 bases). This specimen consisted of peripheral blood, obtained in a trial of Ad26.COV2.S vaccine versus placebo. This clonotype was obtained from a person aged 18 to 65 who received the Ad26.COV2.S COVID-19 vaccine or a placebo. The CDR3 is CASSTSGGYEQYF. As DNA, the CDR3 is TGTGCCAGCAGTACGTCCGGGGGATACGAGCAGTACTTC.